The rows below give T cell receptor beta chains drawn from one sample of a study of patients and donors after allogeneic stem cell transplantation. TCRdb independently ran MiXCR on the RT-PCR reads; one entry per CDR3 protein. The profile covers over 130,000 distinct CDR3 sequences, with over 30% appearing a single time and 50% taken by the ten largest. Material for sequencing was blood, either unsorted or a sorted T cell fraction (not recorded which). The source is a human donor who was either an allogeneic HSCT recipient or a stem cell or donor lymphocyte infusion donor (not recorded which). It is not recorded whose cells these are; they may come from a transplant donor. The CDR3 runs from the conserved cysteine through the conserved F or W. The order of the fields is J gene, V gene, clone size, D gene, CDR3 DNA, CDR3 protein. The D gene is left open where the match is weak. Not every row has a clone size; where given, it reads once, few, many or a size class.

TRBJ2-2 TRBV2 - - TGTGCCAGCAGGAACCGGGCCGCGAACACCGGGGAGCTGTTTTTT CASRNRAANTGELFF
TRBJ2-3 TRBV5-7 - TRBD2 TGTGCCAGCAGCGAGGGACTAGCGGGCACAGATACGCAGTATTTT CASSEGLAGTDTQYF
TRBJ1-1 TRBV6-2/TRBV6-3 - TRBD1 TGTGCCAGCCTGTCCCGACAGGGAAGCACTGAAGCTTTCTTT CASLSRQGSTEAFF
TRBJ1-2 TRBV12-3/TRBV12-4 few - TGTGCCAGCAGTCCAACTACTTATGGCTACACCTTC CASSPTTYGYTF
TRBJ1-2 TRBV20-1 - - TGCAGTGTTAGCGGGATGGACTATGGCTACACCTTC CSVSGMDYGYTF
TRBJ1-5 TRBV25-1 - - TGTGCCAGCAGTGACCACAGTAGCAATCAGCCCCAGCATTTT CASSDHSSNQPQHF
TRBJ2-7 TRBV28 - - TGTGCCAGCAGTTTACAGGGTATCCACGAGCAGTACTTC CASSLQGIHEQYF
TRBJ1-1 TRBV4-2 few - TGTGCCAGCAGCCAAGAAATGCGGGGATCCGCTGAAGCTTTCTTT CASSQEMRGSAEAFF
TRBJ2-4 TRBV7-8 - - TGTGCCAGCAGCCCCCACCCATTGGACGCCAAAAACATTCAGTACTTC CASSPHPLDAKNIQYF
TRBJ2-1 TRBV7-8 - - TGTGCCAGCAGCTTAACCGGGCTCTACAATGAGCAGTTCTTC CASSLTGLYNEQFF
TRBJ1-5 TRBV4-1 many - TGCGCCAGCAGCCAAGATCCCCAGAATCAGCCCCAGCATTTT CASSQDPQNQPQHF
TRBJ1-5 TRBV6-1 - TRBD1 TGTGCCAGCAGTACCTCCGGGACAGGCGGCCACTATAGCAATCAGCCCCAGCATTTT CASSTSGTGGHYSNQPQHF
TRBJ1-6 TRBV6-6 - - TGTGCCAGCAGCGTGGGGGGGCATAGCTCACCCCTCCACTTT CASSVGGHSSPLHF
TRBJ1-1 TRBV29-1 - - TGCAGCGTTTTTGCTTGGGGGACGAACACTGAAGCTTTCTTT CSVFAWGTNTEAFF
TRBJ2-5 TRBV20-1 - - TGCAGTGCTACCGAAGGTGGAGAGACCCAGTACTTC CSATEGGETQYF
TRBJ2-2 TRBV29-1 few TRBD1 TGCAGCGGAGACAGGGGCGACACCGGGGAGCTGTTTTTT CSGDRGDTGELFF
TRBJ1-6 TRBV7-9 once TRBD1 TGTGCCAGCAGCTTCAGGGGACAGGGGGCGGGAAGGAATTCACCCCTCCACTTT CASSFRGQGAGRNSPLHF
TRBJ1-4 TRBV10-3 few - TGTGCCATCAGTGAGAACGGGGGAAATGAAAAACTGTTTTTT CAISENGGNEKLFF
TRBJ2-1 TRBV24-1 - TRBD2 TGTGCCACCAGTGACCCGACGGGGGGGTCCTACAATGAGCAGTTCTTC CATSDPTGGSYNEQFF
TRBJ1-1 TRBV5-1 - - TGCGCCAGCAGCTACAGGTTGAACACTGAAGCTTTCTTT CASSYRLNTEAFF
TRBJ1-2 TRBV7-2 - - TGTGCCAGCAGCATAACAGCCATCTCTAACTATGGCTACACCTTC CASSITAISNYGYTF
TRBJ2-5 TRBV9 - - TGTGCCAGCAGCGTAGTCCCGGGGGTGCTTGAGACCCAGTACTTC CASSVVPGVLETQYF
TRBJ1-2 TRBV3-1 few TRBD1 TGTGCCAGCAGCCAAGATGGGGGACAGGGGCTGTATGGCTACACCTTC CASSQDGGQGLYGYTF
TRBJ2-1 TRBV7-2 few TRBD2 TGCATAACCTGGCCCGTAGCGGGGGGGTACAATGAGCAGTTCTTC CITWPVAGGYNEQFF
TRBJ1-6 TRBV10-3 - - TGTGCCAACTGGGACGGATATAATTCACCCCTCCACTTT CANWDGYNSPLHF
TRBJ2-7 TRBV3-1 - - TGTGCCAGCAGCCTCACCCCGGGGAACTCCTACGAGCAGTACTTC CASSLTPGNSYEQYF
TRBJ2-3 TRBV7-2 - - TGTGCCAGCAGCTACCGGACTGTCACAGATACGCAGTATTTT CASSYRTVTDTQYF
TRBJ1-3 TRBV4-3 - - TGCGCCAGCAGCCAAGTCGACAGCTCTGGAAACCCCATATATTTT CASSQVDSSGNPIYF
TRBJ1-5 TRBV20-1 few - TGCAGTGCTAGAGTCGGGAAGAGGGGCAATCAGCCCCAGCATTTT CSARVGKRGNQPQHF
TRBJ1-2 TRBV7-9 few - TGTGCCAGCAGCCGTAGGACGGTAGCTAACTATGGCTACACCTTC CASSRRTVANYGYTF
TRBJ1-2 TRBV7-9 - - TGTGCCAGCAGCCCGACGAACCGGGACACGGATGGCTACACCTTC CASSPTNRDTDGYTF
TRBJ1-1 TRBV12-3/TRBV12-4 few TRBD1 TGTGCCAGCAGTTTTTCCCCTGGTTCGACAGGGATGAACACTGAAGCTTTCTTT CASSFSPGSTGMNTEAFF
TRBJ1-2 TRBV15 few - TGTGCCACCGGGGAAGGGTATGGCTACACCTTC CATGEGYGYTF
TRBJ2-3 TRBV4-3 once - TGCGCCAGCAGCCATCTCGACAGGGCGGGGCAAGATACGCAGTATTTT CASSHLDRAGQDTQYF
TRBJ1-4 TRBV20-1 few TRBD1 TGCAGTGCCCTGGACAGGGCCCAGACTAATGAAAAACTGTTTTTT CSALDRAQTNEKLFF
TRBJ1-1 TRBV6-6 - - TGTGCCAGCAGTTATATCCCGCCACCTGAAGCTTTCTTT CASSYIPPPEAFF
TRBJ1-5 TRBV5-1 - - TGCGCAACAGAGGGGGAGTATAGCAATCAGCCCCAGCATTTT CATEGEYSNQPQHF
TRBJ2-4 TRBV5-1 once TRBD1 TGCGCCAGCAGGGGACAGAAAAACATTCAGTACTTC CASRGQKNIQYF
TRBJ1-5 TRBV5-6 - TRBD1 TGTGCCAGCAGCTTTTACAGGGGAGAAGCGAGTCAGCCCCAGCATTTT CASSFYRGEASQPQHF
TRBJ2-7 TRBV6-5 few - TGTGCCAGCAGTTCCGACAGCTACGAGCAGTACTTC CASSSDSYEQYF
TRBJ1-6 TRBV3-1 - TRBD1 TGTGCCAGCAGCCTCTGGCCAGGGGGCGGTTCACCCCTCCACTTT CASSLWPGGGSPLHF
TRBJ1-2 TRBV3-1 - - TGTGCCAGCAGCCAAGCCTCAACGTCAGTATTCAGCGGCTACACCTTC CASSQASTSVFSGYTF
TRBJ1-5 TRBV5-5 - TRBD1 TGTGCCAGCAGCTTGCAGGGGGTACAGCCCCAGCATTTT CASSLQGVQPQHF
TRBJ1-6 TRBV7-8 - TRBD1 TGTGCCAGCAGCTTAGCGGGGACAGGGGAGAATTCACCCCTCCACTTT CASSLAGTGENSPLHF
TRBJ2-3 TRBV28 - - TGTGCCAGCAGTCCATTCCCGCCTCGTCAGGGGGATACGCAGTATTTT CASSPFPPRQGDTQYF
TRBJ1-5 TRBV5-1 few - TGCGCCAGCAGCTTGGACAACGGGGGCCCAGGGCAGCCCCAGCATTTT CASSLDNGGPGQPQHF
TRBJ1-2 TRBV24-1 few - TGTGCCACCAGTGATCCCTATGGCTACACCTTC CATSDPYGYTF
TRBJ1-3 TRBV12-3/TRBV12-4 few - TGTGCCAGCACCCCCTGGCAGGTTGGAAACACCATATATTTT CASTPWQVGNTIYF
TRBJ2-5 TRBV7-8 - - TGTGCCAGCAGCCGATATGGGGGCCGGCAAGAGACCCAGTACTTC CASSRYGGRQETQYF
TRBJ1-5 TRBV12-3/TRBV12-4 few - TGTGCCAGCAGTCCCGGGATATTAAACCAGCCCCAGCATTTT CASSPGILNQPQHF
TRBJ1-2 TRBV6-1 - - TGTGCCAGCAGGGGGGTTGAGACCGGCTATGGCTACACCTTC CASRGVETGYGYTF
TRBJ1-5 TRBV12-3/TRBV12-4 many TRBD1 TGTGCCAGCAGTTCCGGGACAGGGATAGGACAGCCCCAGCATTTT CASSSGTGIGQPQHF
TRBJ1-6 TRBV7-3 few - TGTGCCAGCAGCTTAGGACAGCTTAATTCACCCCTCCACTTT CASSLGQLNSPLHF